The T cell receptor (beta chain) under discussion was sequenced for a study of T cells after yellow fever vaccination. About the study: Where fractions had low cell numbers, libraries were prepared from them with the SMART-Seq v4 Ultra Low Input RNA kit.

J lost 1 base, V lost 0 bases, and 6 bases had no gene match. Per the germline V gene, CDR1 is SGHTA and CDR2 is FQGNSA. This CDR3 has 17 residues. This clonotype has only a few counts. Each CDR3 protein is one row after TCRdb ran MiXCR on the 5' RACE reads. This sample has roughly 310,000 distinct CDR3 sequences, with 8.7% found just once. Here the sequenced sample was PBMCs, taken on the day of the first yellow fever vaccination. The chain uses TRBV7-2 and TRBJ2-5, with 9 bases lining up with TRBD2. This receptor was identified in a man aged 18 to 30 who received the YFV17D yellow fever vaccine. For the CDR3, the DNA is TGTGCCAGCAGCTTAGCGGCTAGCGGGGTACTCCAAGAGACCCAGTACTTC. This gives the protein CASSLAASGVLQETQYF.